The sequence of this TCR beta chain was determined in a study of CD8 T cells in ankylosing spondylitis. This clonotype was counted ten times or more. TCRdb used MiXCR to reprocess the 5' RACE reads, holding one entry per CDR3 protein. The sample has about 35,000 distinct CDR3 sequences, 10% seen once. Germline CDR1 DFQATT, CDR2 SNEGSKA (reference sequence). The V gene lost 3 bases and the J gene lost 3 bases, with 6 bases spanning the gap. This CDR3 has 11 amino acids. This sequence originates from a male donor with ankylosing spondylitis or in good health (not recorded which). Source material: blood, either unsorted or a sorted T cell fraction (not recorded which). The chain uses TRBV20-1 and TRBJ2-7; D remains ambiguous. CDR3 DNA sequence: TGCAGTGCTAGGCGCGGCTACGAGCAGTACTTC. Its translation is CSARRGYEQYF.